This T cell receptor beta chain was documented in a study of T cells in Graves' hyperthyroidism and ophthalmopathy. Notes on the study in general: A median about 6.2 months before onset, the model predicted ophthalmopathy. Also found in blood were most expanded thyroid clonotypes above 0.001.

Together with thyroid ultrasound, orbital computed tomography, serum thyroxine and TRAb, clinical symptoms were used for diagnoses. Researchers amplified the TCR beta CDR3 regions from RNA transcripts. The HTBI primer set was used in a first-round RT-PCR of the TCR CDR3. TCRdb re-called the multiplex PCR reads with MiXCR, one entry per CDR3 protein. The sample gives a few hundred thousand distinct CDR3 sequences, under 60% of which show up once; roughly 7.7% is in the top ten. The table lists this clonotype with a few counts. Its antigen is not identified. Sequenced input: peripheral blood or thyroid tissue (not recorded which). The receptor's source is a woman between 18 and 29 years old with Graves' hyperthyroidism.

The CDR3 DNA is TGTGCCAGCAGCTTTGGGCCCATTTCGAACACCGGGGAGCTGTTTTTT. Its translation is CASSFGPISNTGELFF. The J gene is TRBJ2-2, the V gene TRBV5-4, with D unresolved. Between the trimmed V and J ends, which lost 2 bases and 0 bases, there was a span of 11 bases. The CDR3 is 16 residues long. In germline, CDR1 is SGHNT, CDR2 YYREEE (reference sequence).